This TCR beta chain was captured in a study of tumor-infiltrating lymphocytes in localized non-small cell lung cancer. On the study more broadly: Tumor tissue and non-adjacent uninvolved lung came from each patient. Notes on the study in general: T-cell fraction did not differ between immunotypes IM1 and IM2. Each assay used a separate piece of the same tissue.

CDR1 and CDR2 (germline): LGHNA, YSLEER. CDR3 length: 16 amino acids. V was pared by 1 base and J by 3 bases, with 6 bases of the junction left unmatched. Assay: immunoSEQ multiplex PCR; the TCRdb copy retains only in-frame clones and omits some. The sample has about 7,600 clones, 70% to 80% seen once. This clone was recorded once. Antigen unknown. This sequence was found in a human donor with non-small cell lung cancer. The material sequenced was uninvolved lung tissue not adjacent to the tumor. V is TRBV4-3 and J is TRBJ2-3; 8 bases align to TRBD2. In nucleotides, the CDR3 is TGCGCCAGCAGCCAAGTATTGGGCGGGAGGACAGATACGCAGTATTTT. It yields the protein CASSQVLGGRTDTQYF.